This is a list of T cell receptor beta chains from one sample in a study of T cell changes during pregnancy in multiple sclerosis. Profiled with immunoSEQ multiplex PCR; TCRdb holds only in-frame clones, not every one. The data show about 67,000 clones, 90% seen once. Sequenced material: peripheral blood, taken in the third trimester of pregnancy. These receptors came from a female donor with multiple sclerosis, enrolled in a pregnancy study. The CDR3 runs from the conserved cysteine through the conserved F or W. The order of the fields is V gene, clone size, J gene, CDR3 protein. Size is omitted from some rows. Given values are once, few, many or a class for expanded clones.

>TRBV12-5|NA|TRBJ2-7
CASGSPISSSYEQYF
>TRBV7-9|NA|TRBJ1-2
CASSPDSLYGYTF
>TRBV18|NA|TRBJ2-3
CASSPLRALDTDTQYF
>TRBV4-2|NA|TRBJ1-3
CASSQDYGPGPDRTIYF
>TRBV29-1|NA|TRBJ2-1
CSAPRPLQGYVSEQFF
>TRBV7-2|NA|TRBJ2-5
CASKRGLGETQYF
>TRBV14|NA|TRBJ2-1
CASSQEPTGQLNEQFF
>TRBV5-4|NA|TRBJ1-1
CASSLGGTGGTEAFF
>TRBV5-1|NA|TRBJ2-7
CASSLVAGVVSYEQYF
>TRBV7-6|NA|TRBJ2-5
CASSLALSRETQYF
>TRBV6-5|NA|TRBJ1-3
CASKTTGRWDTIYF
>TRBV21-1|once|TRBJ2-7
CASSKETKAAPYYEQYF
>TRBV7-3|NA|TRBJ2-3
CASSPSGGVADTQYF
>TRBV5-1|NA|TRBJ1-5
CASRPGTENQPQHF
>TRBV4-3|NA|TRBJ1-1
CASSQGTGDPEAFF
>TRBV5-1|NA|TRBJ1-4
CASSLPSRKESTNEKLFF
>TRBV11-1|NA|TRBJ2-1
CASSLRWREAYNEQFF
>TRBV6-5|once|TRBJ2-6
CASSYSETGANVLTF
>TRBV5-8|NA|TRBJ2-7
CASSLIPGGEQYF
>TRBV7-6|once|TRBJ2-5
CASSKRTSGRLGQETQYF
>TRBV14|NA|TRBJ2-5
CASSQIKGPRWAQYF
>TRBV6-5|NA|TRBJ2-1
CASVKRWRDGEQFF
>TRBV13|NA|TRBJ2-7
CASSLGGDRDDEQYF
>TRBV28|NA|TRBJ2-1
CASSHPGQGYNEQFF
>TRBV4-1|once|TRBJ1-5
CASSQGNGIGQPQHF
>TRBV30|NA|TRBJ1-5
CAWSVADLSNQPQHF
>TRBV6-6|NA|TRBJ2-7
CASSYKPYEQYF
>TRBV9|NA|TRBJ2-3
CASSDPDTDTQYF
>TRBV6-5|NA|TRBJ1-1
CASGTGGTEAFF